This T cell receptor (beta chain) was obtained from a study of cytomegalovirus exposure and HLA in healthy donors. Findings and caveats of the study: The study listed some 160 cytomegalovirus-associated TCR beta chains.

Germline V gives CDR1 SGHKS, CDR2 YYEKEE (reference sequence). V shed 3 bases, J shed 12 bases, and the junction held 12 bases outside the gene matches. The CDR3 contains 13 residues. A few counts support this clone. What it recognizes is unknown. Method: immunoSEQ multiplex PCR; TCRdb's copy keeps in-frame clones and lacks some. The sample has hundreds of thousands of clones, over 80% seen once. Sequencing was carried out using PBMCs. The chain has TRBV5-5 and TRBJ2-7; TRBD2 aligns across 7 bases. The sequence derives from a young woman in good health and CMV-seronegative. CDR3 sequence reads: CASSWGEGRGAYF. The CDR3 nucleotides read TGTGCCAGCAGCTGGGGGGAGGGGAGAGGCGCGTACTTC.